The 13 T cell receptor beta chains given below trace back to one sample, sequenced in a study of identical twins. TCRdb fed the 5' RACE reads into MiXCR, producing one record per CDR3 protein. Of 690,000 or so distinct CDR3 sequences in the sample, about 9.4% were seen once. The sample was also reused in another study, on yellow fever vaccine responses in identical twins.

Sequencing input: PBMCs. The receptors were gathered from a young woman in good health.

With respect to this clonotype: Being one base from a much bigger clone, this may be a read error. This sequence joins TRBV7-2 and TRBJ2-3; D is perhaps TRBD1 (6 bases). CDR1 and CDR2 (germline): SGHTA, FQGNSA. CDR3 length: 15 residues. The V gene lost 4 bases and the J gene lost 3 bases, with 14 bases spanning the gap. The CDR3 region has the DNA TGTGCCAGCAGCTCGCAGGTCGGGACAACAGATACGCAGTATTTT. Encoded protein: CASSSQVGTTDTQYF.

The sample holds many counts of this clonotype. The chain is built from TRBV12-3 or TRBV12-4 and TRBJ1-5; 8 bases are a match to TRBD1. The CDR3 covers 14 residues. Trimming cost V 4 bases and J 5 bases; bases outside gene matches: 4. CDR3 residues: CASSSDRGDQPQHF. The CDR3 DNA reads as TGTGCCAGCAGTTCAGACAGGGGTGATCAGCCCCAGCATTTT.

The genes are TRBV25-1 and TRBJ2-3, with a possible D match to TRBD1 (5 bases). The CDR3 is 12 residues long. The V end lost 7 bases, the J end lost 8 bases, and 13 bases lay between the germline ends. Germline-derived CDR1 and CDR2 are MGHDK and SYGVNS. The CDR3 DNA follows: TGTGCCAGCAACCCAGGGCGAGGTACGCAGTATTTT. This sequence encodes CASNPGRGTQYF.

This clonotype was recorded at least ten times. The rearrangement uses TRBV7-2 and TRBJ2-3; no definite D call. V was shortened by 7 bases and J by 3 bases, with 14 bases between the two germline ends. CDR3 length: 14 residues. CDR1 is SGHTA, CDR2 FQGNSA, per germline. In DNA, the CDR3 is TGTGCCAGCAAACTAACCCTCGGGACAGATACGCAGTATTTT. Its translation: CASKLTLGTDTQYF.

This clonotype was recorded at least ten times. V usage is TRBV5-1 and J usage is TRBJ1-2; 8 bases agree with TRBD1. CDR1 and CDR2 from the germline V gene are SGHRS and YFSETQ. V lost 7 bases and J lost 6; bases outside the gene matches: 11. The CDR3 sequence is 14 residues long. For the CDR3, the DNA is TGCGCCAGCTCCCTCCCCGGGACAGGCGATGGCTACACCTTC. This translates into CASSLPGTGDGYTF.

At least ten counts were recorded for this clonotype. The V gene is TRBV10-3, the J gene TRBJ2-1; 8 bases fit TRBD2. V dropped 7 bases and J dropped 6; count of bases not matched to a gene: 8. CDR1 and CDR2 (germline): ENHRY, SYGVKD. The CDR3 runs 14 residues. The CDR3: CAIMAGGGSNEQFF. CDR3 coding DNA: TGTGCCATCATGGCGGGAGGCGGATCCAATGAGCAGTTCTTC.

DNA of the CDR3: TGTGCCATCAGTGAGTCGGGAGAAGCGGATGAGCAGTTCTTC. Residues: CAISESGEADEQFF. V is TRBV10-3 and J is TRBJ2-1, with D maybe TRBD2 (5 bases). V was pared by 0 bases and J by 8 bases, with 11 bases between. The CDR3 sequence is 14 residues long. CDR1 and CDR2 (germline): ENHRY, SYGVKD.

In its sample, this clonotype was seen a few times. The CDR3 loop reads CATSGRASSTDTQYF. CDR3 bases: TGTGCCACCAGCGGCCGCGCCTCTTCCACAGATACGCAGTATTTT. The rearrangement joins TRBV15 to TRBJ2-3; D gene unclear. The CDR3 covers 15 residues. Trimming shortened V by 5 bases and J by 2 bases, and 14 bases separated the two germline ends. CDR1 is LNHNV and CDR2 is YYDKDF in the germline V gene (reference sequence).

This clonotype was seen at least ten times. CDR3 sequence (DNA): TGCGCCAGCAGACACGACAGGTTCCAAGAGACCCAGTACTTC. It translates to CASRHDRFQETQYF. This chain uses TRBV5-1 with TRBJ2-5; possibly TRBD1 for D (6 bases). The CDR3 contains 14 residues. V lost 5 bases and J lost 1, with 12 bases in between. Germline V gives CDR1 SGHRS, CDR2 YFSETQ.

This clonotype appeared many times. The genes are TRBV12-3 or TRBV12-4 and TRBJ1-2, with D unclear. The CDR3 is 13 residues long. Between the trimmed V and J ends, which lost 2 bases and 4 bases, there was a span of 8 bases. The CDR3 region is CASSLRRSYGYTF. DNA for the CDR3: TGTGCCAGCAGTTTACGGCGGAGCTATGGCTACACCTTC.

The CDR3 is CASSPTGDRVGNEQFF. In nucleotides, the CDR3 is TGTGCCAGCAGCCCTACTGGGGACAGGGTCGGCAATGAGCAGTTCTTC. The rearrangement uses TRBV7-9 and TRBJ2-1; 9 nucleotides line up with TRBD1. After removal of 5 bases from V and 6 bases from J, the junction contained 11 bases not matched to a gene. The length of the CDR3 is 16 residues. Germline V gene sequence: CDR1 SEHNR, CDR2 FQNEAQ (reference sequence). Full variable domain (rest looked up from reference TRBV7-9 and TRBJ2-1): DTGVSQNPRHKITKRGQNVTFRCDPISEHNRLYWYRQTLGQGPEFLTYFQNEAQLEKSRLLSDRFSAERPKGSFSTLEIQRTEQGDSAMYLCASSPTGDRVGNEQFFGPGTRLTVL.

The DNA of the CDR3 is TGTGCCCGCCCGCGGGGCGAGCAGTACTTC. It yields the protein CARPRGEQYF. V usage is TRBV5-6 and J usage is TRBJ2-7; D is perhaps TRBD2 (6 bases). V shed 10 bases and J shed 6 bases, with 11 bases lying between them. CDR3 size: 10 residues. The germline V gene encodes CDR1 SGHDT and CDR2 YYEEEE.

The chain uses TRBV7-9 and TRBJ2-7; D tentatively reads TRBD1 or TRBD2 (6 bases each). Trimming shortened V by 5 bases and J by 5 bases, and 13 bases separated the two germline ends. Germline assignment: CDR1 SEHNR and CDR2 FQNEAQ (reference sequence). The CDR3 sequence is 13 residues long. CDR3 in amino acids: CASSPEGGHEQYF. For the CDR3, the DNA is TGTGCCAGCAGCCCGGAGGGGGGTCACGAGCAGTACTTC.